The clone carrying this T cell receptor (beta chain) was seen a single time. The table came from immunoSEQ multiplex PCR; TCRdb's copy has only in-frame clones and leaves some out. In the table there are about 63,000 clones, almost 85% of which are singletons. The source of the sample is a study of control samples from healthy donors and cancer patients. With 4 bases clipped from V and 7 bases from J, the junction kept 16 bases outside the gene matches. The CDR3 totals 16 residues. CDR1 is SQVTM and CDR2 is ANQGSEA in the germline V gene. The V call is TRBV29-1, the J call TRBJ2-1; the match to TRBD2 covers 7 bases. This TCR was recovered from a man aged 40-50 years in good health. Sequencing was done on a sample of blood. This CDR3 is CSVVYQRAGVANEQFF. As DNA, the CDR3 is TGCAGCGTTGTTTACCAACGTGCGGGAGTAGCAAATGAGCAGTTCTTC.